The 14 T cell receptor beta chains in this list originate from one sample, sequenced in a study of T cell responses to AZD1222 COVID-19 vaccine. Assay used: immunoSEQ multiplex PCR; TCRdb lists only in-frame clones, some missing. The sample holds 150,000 to 200,000 clones; over 85% are singletons and the top ten take less than 4%. The starting material was peripheral blood, obtained 28 days after the second dose of the MenACWY control vaccine. The receptors were sampled from an adult who received the MenACWY meningococcal vaccine as a control.

The chain is built from TRBV24-1 and TRBJ2-1, with TRBD2 matching 14 bases. J was trimmed by 9 bases and V by 10 bases; bases with no gene match: 7. Per germline, CDR1 KGHDR and CDR2 SFDVKD. The CDR3 totals 14 residues. The CDR3 spells CATGTSGSKIEQFF. Here the CDR3 DNA reads TGTGCCACAGGGACTAGCGGGAGTAAGATTGAGCAGTTCTTC.

This sequence joins TRBV4-2 and TRBJ1-4; 7 nucleotides agree with TRBD1. The CDR3 has 18 residues. J gave up 7 bases and V 0 bases, and 14 bases lay outside the gene matches. Germline CDR1 is LGHNA and CDR2 is YNFKEQ. For the CDR3, the DNA is TGTGCCAGCAGCCAAGATCCGAGGAGGGGGCAGGTTGGTGAAAAACTGTTTTTT. Protein sequence: CASSQDPRRGQVGEKLFF.

The chain joins TRBV27 to TRBJ1-2; 7 nucleotides match TRBD1. Trimming cost V 8 bases and J 7 bases; bases outside gene matches: 10. Germline V gene lookup returns CDR1 MNHEY and CDR2 SMNVEV (reference sequence). The CDR3 has 13 amino acids. Written as DNA, the CDR3 is TGTGCCAGCGCTCGCGGAGGGGGCAGTGGCTACACCTTC. Translating gives CASARGGGSGYTF.

V gene TRBV6-2 or TRBV6-3 combines with J gene TRBJ1-2; the D gene is possibly TRBD1 (6 bases). CDR3 length: 13 residues. The V gene's germline CDR1 is MNHEY and CDR2 SVGEGT. V lost 2 bases, J lost 8 bases, and 12 bases lay in between. The CDR3 DNA is TGTGCCAGCAGTTACGTCCAGGGGTACGGCTACACCTTC. Translated, it gives CASSYVQGYGYTF.

This sequence joins TRBV11-3 and TRBJ2-3, with 11 bases lining up with TRBD2. Germline CDR1 reads SGHNT; CDR2 reads YENEEA. The CDR3 spans 15 residues. After removal of 5 bases from V and 5 bases from J, the junction contained 6 bases not matched to a gene. CDR3 DNA sequence: TGTGCCAGCAGCCCCCCCGGGACTAGCGGAGATACGCAGTATTTT. This encodes CASSPPGTSGDTQYF. Looking up the rest from reference TRBV11-3 and TRBJ2-3 gives the full variable domain: EAGVVQSPRYKIIEKKQPVAFWCNPISGHNTLYWYLQNLGQGPELLIRYENEEAVDDSQLPKDRFSAERLKGVDSTLKIQPAELGDSAVYLCASSPPGTSGDTQYFGPGTRLTVL.

The rearrangement joins TRBV28 to TRBJ2-1; possibly TRBD2 for D (6 bases). In germline, CDR1 is MDHEN, CDR2 SYDVKM. V lost 3 bases and J 4 bases, leaving 10 bases between the germline ends. The CDR3 extends over 14 amino acids. The DNA for the CDR3 is TGTGCCAGCAGTTTGGTCGGGAGTTACAATGAGCAGTTCTTC. Translating gives CASSLVGSYNEQFF.

The V and J genes are TRBV6-1 and TRBJ1-5; tentatively, D is TRBD1 (6 bases). CDR1 and CDR2 (germline): MNHNS, SASEGT. The CDR3 has 14 amino acids. Trimming pared 3 bases from V and 7 bases from J, leaving 13 bases between. The CDR3 DNA is TGTGCCAGCAGTGAGATCGGCGGGGGCCAGCCCCAGCATTTT. Its translation is CASSEIGGGQPQHF.

V usage is TRBV27 and J usage is TRBJ2-1, with 10 positions matching TRBD2. The CDR3 is 14 residues long. Germline assignment: CDR1 MNHEY and CDR2 SMNVEV (reference sequence). V lost 6 bases and J lost 4; bases outside the gene matches: 3. The DNA of the CDR3 is TGTGCCAGCAGCGGACTAGCGGATTACAATGAGCAGTTCTTC. Translation: CASSGLADYNEQFF.

J is TRBJ1-4 and V is TRBV28, with D hard to call. CDR3 size: 14 residues. V was pared by 3 bases and J by 0 bases, with 5 bases between. Germline V CDR1 and CDR2: MDHEN, SYDVKM. CDR3 sequence (DNA): TGTGCCAGCAGTTTTGGTCCAACTAATGAAAAACTGTTTTTT. Translation gives CASSFGPTNEKLFF.

The rearrangement links TRBV19 to TRBJ2-7, with a possible D match to TRBD1 (6 bases). The CDR3 contains 17 residues. Germline CDR1 is LNHDA and CDR2 is SQIVND (reference sequence). Trimming removed 4 bases from V and 2 bases from J, with 21 bases in between. CDR3 amino acids: CASSTPSGRGEPYEQYF. CDR3 DNA sequence: TGTGCCAGTAGTACCCCCTCGGGCAGGGGCGAACCCTACGAGCAGTACTTC.

The J gene is TRBJ2-3, the V gene TRBV3-1 (or the pseudogene TRBV3-2); TRBD2 matches at 8 bases. The germline V gene encodes CDR1 LGHDT and CDR2 YNNKEL (reference sequence). The CDR3 is made up of 16 amino acids. J gave up 5 bases and V 0 bases, and 7 bases lay outside the gene matches. The CDR3 DNA reads as TGTGCCAGCAGCCAAGATCGGCTAGCGGGTGGAGATACGCAGTATTTT. This codes for CASSQDRLAGGDTQYF.

This CDR3 is CASIGGRRGSNTEAFF. The CDR3 bases are TGTGCCAGTATCGGGGGTAGAAGAGGGTCGAACACTGAAGCTTTCTTT. V usage is TRBV19 and J usage is TRBJ1-1; TRBD1 is a possible D gene (5 bases). CDR3 length equals 16 residues. The V and J ends lost 7 bases and 1 base respectively, with 19 bases between them. Germline CDR1 is LNHDA and CDR2 is SQIVND (reference sequence). The full variable domain, its missing parts supplied by reference TRBV19 and TRBJ1-1, is DGGITQSPKYLFRKEGQNVTLSCEQNLNHDAMYWYRQDPGQGLRLIYYSQIVNDFQKGDIAEGYSVSREKKESFPLTVTSAQKNPTAFYLCASIGGRRGSNTEAFFGQGTRLTVV.

V usage is TRBV9 and J usage is TRBJ1-1; no definite D call. V was pared by 0 bases and J by 5 bases, with 14 bases between. Germline CDR1 reads SGDLS; CDR2 reads YYNGEE. The CDR3 totals 15 residues. CDR3 protein: CASSVDGGGRTEAFF. In nucleotides, the CDR3 is TGTGCCAGCAGCGTAGATGGAGGAGGTCGGACTGAAGCTTTCTTT.

The chain joins TRBV19 to TRBJ1-1; D is uncertain. The CDR3 is 15 residues long. V shed 1 base and J shed 6 bases, with 15 bases lying between them. Germline V gives CDR1 LNHDA, CDR2 SQIVND (reference sequence). CDR3 sequence reads: CASSIAPPAIAEAFF. The CDR3, as DNA: TGTGCCAGTAGTATAGCCCCCCCAGCGATCGCTGAAGCTTTCTTT.